The source of this T cell receptor beta chain is a study of blood T cell repertoires in COVID-19. This clone has only a few counts. The data were produced by immunoSEQ multiplex PCR, yet TCRdb's version contains in-frame clones alone and is incomplete. This table holds about 250,000 clones, 85% to 90% found once. This CDR3 has 13 amino acids. Germline lookup yields CDR1 GTSNPN and CDR2 SVGIG (reference sequence). Losses at the gene ends were 5 bases for V and 8 bases for J; bases not matched to a gene: 10. This sequence originates from a woman in her late teens or twenties who had recovered from COVID-19. The rearrangement joins TRBV30 to TRBJ1-2; 8 bases fit TRBD1. Source material: PBMCs or T cells enriched from blood (not recorded which). The DNA of the CDR3 is TGTGCCTGGCTCTACAGGGGGGAAGGAGGCTACACCTTC. Translated, it gives CAWLYRGEGGYTF.